The 7 T cell receptor beta chains below were found in one sample sequenced in a study of a mutant IDH1 vaccine in newly diagnosed glioma. Sequencing was performed with immunoSEQ multiplex PCR; in TCRdb, only in-frame clones are kept and a portion is missing. Of tens of thousands of clones listed, around 83% are singletons. The antigens of these receptors remain unknown. Time point defined: week 23, last vaccination. Every single dose of the vaccine, 300 ug of mutant IDH1 20-mer peptide, came with topical imiquimod. Sequencing used PBMCs, obtained from a glioma patient whose treatment included an IDH1 peptide vaccine. These receptors all stem from a young man with glioma.

The J gene is TRBJ1-1, the V gene TRBV4-2; D gene unclear. Germline CDR1 and CDR2: LGHNA and YNFKEQ. The CDR3 consists of 14 residues. V lost 5 bases to trimming and J lost 6 bases, with 16 bases between them. The CDR3: CASSLNPRSPEAFF. CDR3 bases: TGTGCCAGCAGCTTAAATCCCAGGAGTCCTGAAGCTTTCTTT.

The chain links TRBV6-1 to TRBJ1-1, with D uncertain. CDR3 length: 14 residues. V was trimmed by 0 bases and J by 0 bases, leaving 5 bases between them. Germline V gives CDR1 MNHNS, CDR2 SASEGT. The CDR3 loop is CASSEAQLNTEAFF. The DNA of the CDR3 is TGTGCCAGCAGTGAAGCTCAGTTGAACACTGAAGCTTTCTTT.

This clone was observed a single time. The chain is built from TRBV19 and TRBJ1-2; a weak D match, TRBD1 (6 bases). The V end lost 4 bases, the J end lost 3 bases, and 15 bases lay between the germline ends. The CDR3 has 15 amino acids. The germline V gene has CDR1 LNHDA and CDR2 SQIVND (reference sequence). The CDR3 is CASSRWPRGYYGYTF. CDR3 nucleotides: TGTGCCAGTAGTAGATGGCCAAGGGGGTACTATGGCTACACCTTC.

This clone was seen more than once but under ten times. The genes are TRBV12-5 and TRBJ1-1; D perhaps matches TRBD1 (5 bases). Germline-derived CDR1 and CDR2 are LGHNT and FRNRAP. Trimming shortened V by 7 bases and J by 4 bases, and 10 bases separated the two germline ends. The CDR3 sequence is 12 residues long. The CDR3 here is CASEEGLTEAFF. DNA of the CDR3: TGTGCTAGTGAGGAGGGGCTCACTGAAGCTTTCTTT.

This rearrangement joins TRBV7-2 to TRBJ2-1, with TRBD2 as a possible D gene (5 bases). This CDR3 contains 14 residues. Germline CDR1 reads SGHTA; CDR2 reads FQGNSA. V was pared by 1 base and J by 7 bases, with 11 bases between. CDR3 sequence reads: CASSLELTGNEQFF. The CDR3 DNA sequence: TGTGCCAGCAGCTTAGAACTCACGGGGAATGAGCAGTTCTTC.

The chain is built from TRBV28 and TRBJ2-3; 8 bases map to TRBD1. Germline CDR1 reads MDHEN; CDR2 reads SYDVKM. The CDR3 loop spans 14 amino acids. The junction had 5 bases not matched to a gene; V was cut back by 6 bases and J by 3 bases. Written as DNA, the CDR3 is TGTGCCAGCAGATTGGACAGGGATACAGATACGCAGTATTTT. Protein sequence: CASRLDRDTDTQYF.

About this clone itself: One end of the junction fails to match germline, which may point to a read error. V gene TRBV28 combines with J gene TRBJ1-6; tentative D call: TRBD1 (6 bases). Germline CDR1 MDHEN, CDR2 SYDVKM. The CDR3 is 14 amino acids. CDR3 region: CASSQGLDNLPLHF. The CDR3 DNA reads TGTGCCAGCAGTCAGGGGCTGGATAATTTACCCCTCCACTTT.